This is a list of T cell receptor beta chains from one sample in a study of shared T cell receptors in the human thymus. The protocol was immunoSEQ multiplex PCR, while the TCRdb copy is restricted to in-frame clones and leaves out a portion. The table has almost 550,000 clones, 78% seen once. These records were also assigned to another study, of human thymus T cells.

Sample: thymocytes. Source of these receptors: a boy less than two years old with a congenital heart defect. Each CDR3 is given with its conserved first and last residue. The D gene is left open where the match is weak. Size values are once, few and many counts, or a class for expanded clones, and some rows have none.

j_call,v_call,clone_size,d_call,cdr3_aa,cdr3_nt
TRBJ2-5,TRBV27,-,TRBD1,CASSHSTGDQETQYF,TGTGCCAGCAGTCATTCGACAGGGGACCAAGAGACCCAGTACTTC
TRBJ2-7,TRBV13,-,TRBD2,CASSLGGRDDEQYF,TGTGCCAGCAGCTTGGGCGGGAGAGACGACGAGCAGTACTTC
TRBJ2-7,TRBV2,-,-,CASSGRVSCYEQYF,TGTGCCAGCAGTGGCAGGGTTTCTTGTTACGAGCAGTACTTC
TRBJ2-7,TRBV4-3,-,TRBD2,CASSQDRTSGTYEQYF,TGCGCCAGCAGCCAAGATAGGACTAGCGGGACCTACGAGCAGTACTTC
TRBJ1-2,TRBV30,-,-,CAWRNRFQYGYTF,TGTGCGTGGAGAAACAGATTTCAGTATGGCTACACCTTC
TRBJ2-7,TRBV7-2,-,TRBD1,CASTPNPGQGAYEQYF,TGTGCCAGCACCCCCAATCCGGGACAGGGTGCCTACGAGCAGTACTTC
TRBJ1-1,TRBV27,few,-,CASTSGKGAEAFF,TGTGCCAGCACCTCCGGGAAGGGCGCTGAAGCTTTCTTT
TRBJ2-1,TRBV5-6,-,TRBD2,CASSLLAGGRHNEQFF,TGTGCCAGCAGCTTGCTAGCGGGAGGCCGTCACAATGAGCAGTTCTTC
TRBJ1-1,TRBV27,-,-,CASSTLAGTEAFF,TGTGCCAGCAGCACCTTAGCGGGCACTGAAGCTTTCTTT
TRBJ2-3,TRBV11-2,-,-,CASSLEGLTDTQYF,TGTGCCAGCAGCTTAGAGGGACTCACAGATACGCAGTATTTT
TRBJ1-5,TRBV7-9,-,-,CASSSGQFNQPQHF,TGTGCCAGCAGCTCCGGACAGTTCAATCAGCCCCAGCATTTT
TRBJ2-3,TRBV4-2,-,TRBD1,CASSQVVTGWDTQYF,TGTGCCAGCAGCCAAGTTGTGACAGGGTGGGATACGCAGTATTTT
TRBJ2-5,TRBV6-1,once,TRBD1,CASSERDRGRRTQYF,TGTGCCAGCAGTGAACGGGACAGGGGGCGGAGGACCCAGTACTTC
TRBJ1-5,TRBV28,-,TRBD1,CASSLRGQGADQPQHF,TGTGCCAGCAGTTTAAGAGGGCAGGGGGCGGATCAGCCCCAGCATTTT
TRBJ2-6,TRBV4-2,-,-,CASSQNPPGRGGSGANVLTF,TGTGCCAGCAGCCAAAATCCACCGGGCCGAGGAGGCTCAGGGGCCAACGTCCTGACTTTC
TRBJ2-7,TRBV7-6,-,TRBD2,CASSPTSGRANYEQYF,TGTGCCAGCAGCCCCACTAGCGGGAGGGCGAACTACGAGCAGTACTTC